These T cell receptor beta chains were read from a single sample in a study of cytomegalovirus exposure and HLA in healthy donors. Sequencing was performed with immunoSEQ multiplex PCR; in TCRdb, only in-frame clones are kept and a portion is missing. The sample consists of roughly 120,000 clones, approximately 72% of them appearing once. Source material: PBMCs. These receptor sequences come from a man aged 55-75 years in good health and CMV-seropositive. Both conserved end residues are trimmed from each CDR3. The order of the fields is V gene, CDR3 protein.

TRBV29-1 | SVDRAGTYEQY
TRBV9 | ASSVDQANNYGYT
TRBV6-1 | ATTGESSYEQY
TRBV4-1 | ASSPTRRVAAGEQY
TRBV29-1 | SVEGQGALGEQY
TRBV5-1 | ASSLAGEDEQY
TRBV10-1 | ASSESGGPYEQY
TRBV6-1 | ASNPNLGQGREQY
TRBV18 | ASSPPGTSGRAYNEQF
TRBV20-1 | SAQQGYEAF
TRBV7-9 | ASSSRGRTGVNTEAF
TRBV14 | ASSRQQGGNTEAF
TRBV4-2 | ASSQGGNETPVGYT
TRBV2 | ASSQTRTGELF
TRBV7-9 | ASSPTGGRNTEAF
TRBV28 | ASRAGGTNTEAF
TRBV7-3 | ASSKRQGVVAF
TRBV15 | ATSRSLADFTDTQY
TRBV14 | ASSRLTPLMNTEAF
TRBV2 | ASSYSGPSYNEQF
TRBV5-1 | ASSFMAAESNEKLF
TRBV27 | ASSPRQSLYGYT
TRBV30 | AWSVGVLTGGEETQY
TRBV25-1 | ASSETSGRPNY
TRBV5-1 | ASSSTGNYGYT
TRBV19 | ASTPGFGAEQY
TRBV15 | ATSRATGGNTEAF
TRBV10-3 | AISESSGNYGYT
TRBV28 | ASSLTGQGYEQY
TRBV2 | ASSEVRGVTGDTQY
TRBV28 | ASRGTGRNEQF
TRBV6-6 | ASSAWTSGRTDTQY
TRBV11-2 | ASSLGLLSAGNTIY
TRBV5-1 | ASSFSTEAF
TRBV10-3 | AISDLNTEAF
TRBV15 | ATSRDEGGRISYEQY
TRBV19 | ASSYRERDTGELF